This TCR beta chain emerged from a study of shared clonotypes between healthy human individuals. Samples underwent the assay at deep level. The assay was immunoSEQ multiplex PCR, and TCRdb's table has in-frame clones only and misses some. The sample carries roughly 2.1 million clones, approximately 94% recorded once. Cells designated naive CD8 were CD45RO-negative and were positively selected for CCR7, with terminally differentiated effector memory CD45RA+ cells excluded. V was pared by 2 bases and J by 0 bases, with 1 base of the junction left unmatched. The CDR3 has 15 amino acids. CDR1 is ENHRY, CDR2 SYGVKD, per germline. Regarding the study as a whole: Naive subsets generally exceeded memory subsets in estimated richness. Among donors, sharing of clonotypes was expected to be affected by sequencing depth. Blood was the sole source, and tissue repertoires probably differ.

In the case of this clone: Its cognate antigen is unknown.

The rearrangement joins TRBV10-3 to TRBJ1-5; TRBD1 matches at 7 bases. Material: naive CD8+ T cells from PBMCs. This clonotype originated in a man between 18 and 35 years old in good health. Some clones in this sample may be carry-over from other donors' samples. This chain's CDR3 is CAISETGVSNQPQHF. The DNA for the CDR3 is TGTGCCATCAGTGAGACAGGGGTTAGCAATCAGCCCCAGCATTTT.